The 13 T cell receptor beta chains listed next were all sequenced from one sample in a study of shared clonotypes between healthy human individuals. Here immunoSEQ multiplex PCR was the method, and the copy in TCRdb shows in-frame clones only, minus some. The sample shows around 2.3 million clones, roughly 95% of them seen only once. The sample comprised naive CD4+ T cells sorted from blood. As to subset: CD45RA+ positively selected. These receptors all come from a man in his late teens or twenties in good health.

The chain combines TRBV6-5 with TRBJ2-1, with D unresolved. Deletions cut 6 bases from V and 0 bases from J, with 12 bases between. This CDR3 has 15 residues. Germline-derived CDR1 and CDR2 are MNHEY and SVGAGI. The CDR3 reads CASRWRLSSYNEQFF. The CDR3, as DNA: TGTGCCAGCAGATGGCGGTTAAGCTCCTACAATGAGCAGTTCTTC.

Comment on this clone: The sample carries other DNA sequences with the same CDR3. The CDR3 bases are TGTGCCAGCAGTTTAGGGGAGCAGTACTTC. It yields the protein CASSLGEQYF. The chain joins TRBV28 to TRBJ2-7; D unresolved. The V and J ends lost 2 bases and 7 bases respectively, with 3 bases between them. CDR1 MDHEN and CDR2 SYDVKM come from the germline V gene. This CDR3 is 10 amino acids long.

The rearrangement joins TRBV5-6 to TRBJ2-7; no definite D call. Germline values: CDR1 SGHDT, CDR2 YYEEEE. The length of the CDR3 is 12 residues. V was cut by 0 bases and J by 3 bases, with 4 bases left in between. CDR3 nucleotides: TGTGCCAGCAGCTTGGCCAACTACGAGCAGTACTTC. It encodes CASSLANYEQYF.

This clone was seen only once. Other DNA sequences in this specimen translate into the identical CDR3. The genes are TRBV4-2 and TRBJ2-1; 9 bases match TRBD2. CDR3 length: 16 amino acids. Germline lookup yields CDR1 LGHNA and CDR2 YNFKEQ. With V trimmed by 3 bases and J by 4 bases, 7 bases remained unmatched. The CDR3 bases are TGTGCCAGCAGCCAGGATCTCGCGGGGGGGTACAATGAGCAGTTCTTC. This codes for CASSQDLAGGYNEQFF.

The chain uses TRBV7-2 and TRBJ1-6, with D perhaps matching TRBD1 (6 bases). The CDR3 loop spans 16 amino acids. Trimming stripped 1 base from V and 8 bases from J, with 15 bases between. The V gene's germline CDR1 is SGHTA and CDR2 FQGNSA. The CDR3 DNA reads TGTGCCAGCAGCTTAGTGGCAGGGGTTTTTGATTCACCCCTCCACTTT. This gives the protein CASSLVAGVFDSPLHF.

CDR3 in amino acids: CASRLIYEQYF. The CDR3 DNA reads TGTGCCAGCAGACTTATCTACGAGCAGTACTTC. The V and J genes are TRBV6-5 and TRBJ2-7; D gene uncertain. From germline, CDR1 is MNHEY and CDR2 SVGAGI. Deletions cut 6 bases from V and 3 bases from J, with 6 bases between. This CDR3 is built from 11 residues.

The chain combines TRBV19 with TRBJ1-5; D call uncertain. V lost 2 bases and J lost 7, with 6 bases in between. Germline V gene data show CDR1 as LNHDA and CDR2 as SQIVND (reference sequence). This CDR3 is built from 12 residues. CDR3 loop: CASSIPEQPQHF. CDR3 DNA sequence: TGTGCCAGTAGTATACCTGAGCAGCCCCAGCATTTT.

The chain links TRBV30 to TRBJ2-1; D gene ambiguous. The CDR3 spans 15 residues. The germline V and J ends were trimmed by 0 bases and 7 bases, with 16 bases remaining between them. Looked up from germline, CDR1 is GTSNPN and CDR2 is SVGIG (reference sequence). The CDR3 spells CAWSVQVVSGNEQFF. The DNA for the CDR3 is TGTGCCTGGAGTGTACAAGTAGTGAGTGGGAATGAGCAGTTCTTC.

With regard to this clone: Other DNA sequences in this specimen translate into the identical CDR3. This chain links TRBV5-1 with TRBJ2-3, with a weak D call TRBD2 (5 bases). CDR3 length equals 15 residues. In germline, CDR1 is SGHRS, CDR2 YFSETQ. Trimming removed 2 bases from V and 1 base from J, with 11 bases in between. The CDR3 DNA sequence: TGCGCCAGCAGCTTTGGAAGCGGCGGCACAGATACGCAGTATTTT. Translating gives CASSFGSGGTDTQYF. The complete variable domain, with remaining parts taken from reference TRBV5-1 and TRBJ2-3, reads KAGVTQTPRYLIKTRGQQVTLSCSPISGHRSVSWYQQTPGQGLQFLFEYFSETQRNKGNFPGRFSGRQFSNSRSEMNVSTLELGDSALYLCASSFGSGGTDTQYFGPGTRLTVL.

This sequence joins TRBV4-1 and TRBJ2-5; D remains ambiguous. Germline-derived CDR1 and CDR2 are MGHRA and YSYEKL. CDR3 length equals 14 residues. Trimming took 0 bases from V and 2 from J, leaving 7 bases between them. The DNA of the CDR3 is TGCGCCAGCAGCCAAGATCCTTTGCAAGAGACCCAGTACTTC. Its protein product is CASSQDPLQETQYF.

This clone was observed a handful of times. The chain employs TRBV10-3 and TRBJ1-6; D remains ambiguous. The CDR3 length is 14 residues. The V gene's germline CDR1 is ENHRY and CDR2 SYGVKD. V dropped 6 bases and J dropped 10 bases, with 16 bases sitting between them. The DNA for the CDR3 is TGTGCCATCAGCAACCTGCACGAACCCTCACCCCTCCACTTT. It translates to CAISNLHEPSPLHF.

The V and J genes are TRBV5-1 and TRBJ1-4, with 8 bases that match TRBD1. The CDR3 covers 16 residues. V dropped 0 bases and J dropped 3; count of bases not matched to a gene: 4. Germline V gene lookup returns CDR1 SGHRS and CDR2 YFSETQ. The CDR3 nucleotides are TGCGCCAGCAGCTTGGAGGGACAGGTTTCTAATGAAAAACTGTTTTTT. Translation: CASSLEGQVSNEKLFF. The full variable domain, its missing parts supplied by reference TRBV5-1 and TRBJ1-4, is KAGVTQTPRYLIKTRGQQVTLSCSPISGHRSVSWYQQTPGQGLQFLFEYFSETQRNKGNFPGRFSGRQFSNSRSEMNVSTLELGDSALYLCASSLEGQVSNEKLFFGSGTQLSVL.

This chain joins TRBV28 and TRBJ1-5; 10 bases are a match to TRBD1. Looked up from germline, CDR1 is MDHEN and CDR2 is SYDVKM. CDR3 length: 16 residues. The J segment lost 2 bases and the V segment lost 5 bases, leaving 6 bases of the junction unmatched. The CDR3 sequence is CASSGDRGPGNQPQHF. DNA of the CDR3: TGTGCCAGCAGTGGGGACAGGGGCCCGGGCAATCAGCCCCAGCATTTT.